These T cell receptor beta chains were read from a single sample in a study of T-cell reconstitution after alpha-beta-depleted transplantation in children. TCRdb re-called the PCR reads with MiXCR, one entry per CDR3 protein. The data hold 120,000 or so distinct CDR3 sequences, with 23% observed a single time. Sequencing used PBMCs, mostly from graft donor cells, obtained 180 days after TCRalphabeta/CD19-depleted stem cell transplant. The receptor source for this set is a male patient aged 2-15 years who had a stem cell transplant for chronic granulomatous disease, so the T cells may come from the graft donor. CDR3s include the opening cysteine and the closing phenylalanine or tryptophan. A D gene is named only where the DNA matches it firmly. Size is omitted from some rows. Given values are once, few, many or a class for expanded clones.

d_call,j_call,clone_size,v_call,cdr3_length,cdr3_nt,cdr3_aa
-,TRBJ2-2,few,TRBV15,15,TGTGCCACCAGCAGAGAGAGGGTGGTGGCCGGGGAGCTGTTTTTT,CATSRERVVAGELFF
-,TRBJ2-1,-,TRBV29-1,12,TGCAGCGGAGGTCAATTAAACAATGAGCAGTTCTTC,CSGGQLNNEQFF
TRBD2,TRBJ2-3,-,TRBV12-3/TRBV12-4,15,TGTGCCAGCAGTTTATCCGGGAGGGGGGGTGATACGCAGTATTTT,CASSLSGRGGDTQYF
TRBD2,TRBJ2-7,many,TRBV29-1,12,TGCAGCGCCCGGGACTACTTCTACGAGCAGTACTTC,CSARDYFYEQYF
-,TRBJ2-5,many,TRBV12-3/TRBV12-4,17,TGTGCCAGCAGTTTAAGAGCGCAAGAGGGGTTACAAGAGACCCAGTACTTC,CASSLRAQEGLQETQYF
-,TRBJ2-7,once,TRBV5-1,11,TGCGCCAGCAGCGGCGGGACAGCCCAGTACTTC,CASSGGTAQYF
-,TRBJ2-6,few,TRBV15,15,TGTGCCACCAGCCCTCGGACCTCTGGGGCCAACGTCCTGACTTTC,CATSPRTSGANVLTF
-,TRBJ2-3,-,TRBV12-3/TRBV12-4,18,TGTGCCAGCAGTTTCTTCCCGGCAGGACGGACTAGCACAGATACGCAGTATTTT,CASSFFPAGRTSTDTQYF
-,TRBJ1-3,many,TRBV29-1,12,TGCAGCGTTGAGGGACGGGGAAACACCATATATTTT,CSVEGRGNTIYF
-,TRBJ1-5,-,TRBV15,15,TGTGCCACCAGCAGAGATCTAGGGACAAATCAGCCCCAGCATTTT,CATSRDLGTNQPQHF
-,TRBJ2-3,many,TRBV20-1,15,TGCAGTGCTAGAGACTCAGGACAGAGCACAGATACGCAGTATTTT,CSARDSGQSTDTQYF
TRBD1,TRBJ1-5,few,TRBV6-5,18,TGTGCCAGCAGTTACCTCGGAGGGGGGACAGCGGTTAATCAGCCCCAGCATTTT,CASSYLGGGTAVNQPQHF
TRBD1,TRBJ1-5,many,TRBV10-3,16,TGTGCCATCTCAGGGGGACAGGGCGGGAGCAATCAGCCCCAGCATTTT,CAISGGQGGSNQPQHF
-,TRBJ1-2,few,TRBV29-1,13,TGCAGCGTTGAATCTGGGGAGGACTATGGCTACACCTTC,CSVESGEDYGYTF
TRBD1,TRBJ2-7,few,TRBV11-1,18,TGTGCCAGCAGCTTGTTGCGGACAGGGGGCCTTCCGTCCTACGAGCAGTACTTC,CASSLLRTGGLPSYEQYF
-,TRBJ2-2,-,TRBV7-2,11,TGTGCCAGCAGCCCTCACGGGGAGCTGTTTTTT,CASSPHGELFF
-,TRBJ1-4,once,TRBV5-1,12,TGCGCCAGCAGCCTGACTGGAGAAAAACTGTTTTTT,CASSLTGEKLFF
-,TRBJ2-7,-,TRBV27,14,TGTGCCAGCTGGGGAGCAGGGACCCCCTACGAGCAGTACTTC,CASWGAGTPYEQYF
-,TRBJ2-7,-,TRBV10-1,17,TGCGCCAGCAGTGAAGGTCATGGACTCGCGGGGCCCTACGAGCAGTACTTC,CASSEGHGLAGPYEQYF
-,TRBJ1-3,many,TRBV6-5,16,TGTGCCAGCAGTTACTCAAAGGGGAACTCTGGAAACACCATATATTTT,CASSYSKGNSGNTIYF
-,TRBJ2-1,few,TRBV7-3,15,TGTGCCAGCAGCTTAAGGGCTAGGGGGGGTAATGAGCAGTTCTTC,CASSLRARGGNEQFF
-,TRBJ1-1,-,TRBV29-1,14,TGCAGCGTTGGTCACGGGGGCGAAAACACTGAAGCTTTCTTT,CSVGHGGENTEAFF
-,TRBJ2-3,-,TRBV7-9,16,TGTGCCAGCAGCTCCCGAGTGGGGGGCCCCACAGATACGCAGTATTTT,CASSSRVGGPTDTQYF
-,TRBJ1-3,-,TRBV9,13,TGTGCCAGCAGCGGGACGGCAAGAAACACCATATATTTT,CASSGTARNTIYF
TRBD2,TRBJ2-1,few,TRBV20-1,15,TGCAGTGCTAGTTCCCCCCTCGGGGGGTACAATGAGCAGTTCTTC,CSASSPLGGYNEQFF
TRBD1,TRBJ2-7,-,TRBV12-3/TRBV12-4,18,TGTGCCATCAGTGGACTATACCCCGGGACAGGGGATTCATACGAGCAGTACTTC,CAISGLYPGTGDSYEQYF
-,TRBJ1-1,-,TRBV5-5,14,TGTGCCAGCAGCTTGGCTTCAGGAGCCACTGAAGCTTTCTTT,CASSLASGATEAFF
-,TRBJ2-7,many,TRBV6-2/TRBV6-3,20,TGTGCCAGCAGTTACCGTAATCCCCGGGACACACAAAAGAGACCCTACGAGCAGTACTTC,CASSYRNPRDTQKRPYEQYF
-,TRBJ2-3,-,TRBV7-6,11,TGTGCCAGCAGATCTTCAGATACGCAGTATTTT,CASRSSDTQYF
TRBD2,TRBJ2-7,few,TRBV20-1,16,TGCAGTGCTAGAGCCGGGACTAGCGGGGCTTTCTACGAGCAGTACTTC,CSARAGTSGAFYEQYF
-,TRBJ1-2,-,TRBV12-3/TRBV12-4,13,TGTGCCAGCAGTTTAGTGGTCAGAGGGGGCTACACCTTC,CASSLVVRGGYTF
TRBD1,TRBJ2-7,few,TRBV5-5,16,TGTGCCAGCAGCTCCCTCGCCGGGACAGGGTCCTACGAGCAGTACTTC,CASSSLAGTGSYEQYF
-,TRBJ2-7,many,TRBV7-9,13,TGTGCCAGCAGCTTCGGAGACGGGTACGAGCAGTACTTC,CASSFGDGYEQYF
-,TRBJ1-5,once,TRBV12-3/TRBV12-4,14,TGTGCCAGCAGGGGTACAGGGAACGATCAGCCCCAGCATTTT,CASRGTGNDQPQHF
-,TRBJ2-1,-,TRBV6-5,13,TGTGCCGGCAGTTACGCCCAGAGTGATGAGCAGTTCTTC,CAGSYAQSDEQFF
-,TRBJ2-5,few,TRBV29-1,11,TGCAGCGTGCAGACCCAAGAGACCCAGTACTTC,CSVQTQETQYF
-,TRBJ1-4,few,TRBV5-5,13,TGTGCCAGCAGCTCGGACCTAAATGAAAAACTGTTTTTT,CASSSDLNEKLFF
TRBD1,TRBJ2-3,-,TRBV20-1,16,TGCAGTGCTTCTATGTTCGGACAGGGGGTCACAGATACGCAGTATTTT,CSASMFGQGVTDTQYF
TRBD2,TRBJ2-1,many,TRBV29-1,13,TGCAGCGTTGACGCGGGGGGCAACAATGAGCAGTTCTTC,CSVDAGGNNEQFF
TRBD2,TRBJ2-2,-,TRBV28,16,TGTGCCAGCAGGCTAGCGGGAGTCCCCTTTACCGGGGAGCTGTTTTTT,CASRLAGVPFTGELFF
-,TRBJ1-1,many,TRBV20-1,16,TGCAGTGCTAGAGTATTCGGAGGGCGGATTACTGAAGAAGCTTTCTTT,CSARVFGGRITEEAFF
TRBD2,TRBJ2-3,many,TRBV20-1,13,TGCAGTGCTAGACTAGCGGGCACAGATACGCAGTATTTT,CSARLAGTDTQYF
-,TRBJ2-7,few,TRBV12-3/TRBV12-4,13,TGCGCCAGCAGTTTGAAGCGTTTGGACGAGCAGTACTTC,CASSLKRLDEQYF
TRBD1,TRBJ1-2,-,TRBV6-2/TRBV6-3,14,TGTGCCAGCAGAACTTCGGGACAGGGATTTGGCTACACCTTC,CASRTSGQGFGYTF
-,TRBJ1-4,few,TRBV20-1,13,TGCAGTGCTTGGATGGAAAATAATGAAAAACTGTTTTTT,CSAWMENNEKLFF
TRBD1,TRBJ1-2,many,TRBV12-3/TRBV12-4,16,TGTGCCAGCAGTCGAACAGGGGGCCGAGTTAACTATGGCTACACCTTC,CASSRTGGRVNYGYTF
-,TRBJ1-6,many,TRBV24-1,17,TGTGCCACCAGTGCCCCCTCGTCGCGGGACTATAATTCACCCCTCCACTTT,CATSAPSSRDYNSPLHF
-,TRBJ1-5,-,TRBV12-3/TRBV12-4,15,TGTGCCAGCAGTTCGGGATACAGGGTCAACCAGCCCCAGCATTTT,CASSSGYRVNQPQHF
-,TRBJ1-2,many,TRBV27,13,TGTGCCAGCAGTTGGGGTGTGAACTATGGCTACACCTTC,CASSWGVNYGYTF
TRBD2,TRBJ2-5,-,TRBV12-3/TRBV12-4,17,TGTGCCAGCAGTCGAAAGACTAGCGGGAGAGTCCAAGAGACCCAGTACTTC,CASSRKTSGRVQETQYF
-,TRBJ2-7,-,TRBV6-1,16,TGTGCCAGCACAATTTGGAAGGGTGGCATTGCCTACGAGCAGTACTTC,CASTIWKGGIAYEQYF
-,TRBJ2-7,many,TRBV6-2/TRBV6-3,16,TGTGCCAGCAGTTACTCTATCATCCGAGGGACCTACGAGCAGTACTTC,CASSYSIIRGTYEQYF
TRBD2,TRBJ2-1,-,TRBV29-1,14,TGCAGCGTTGTAATAGGGACTAGACCTAATGAGCAGTTCTTC,CSVVIGTRPNEQFF
-,TRBJ2-5,many,TRBV20-1,14,TGCAGTGCTAGGCCCGCCGGGGCTAGCGTTACCCAGTACTTC,CSARPAGASVTQYF
-,TRBJ2-3,few,TRBV20-1,15,TGCAGTGCTAGAGATCCCAGCGTTAGCACAGATACGCAGTATTTT,CSARDPSVSTDTQYF